Below, 21 T cell receptor beta chains from the same sample are listed, as sequenced in a study of regulatory T cells in long-lasting Graves disease. Time point: newly diagnosed GD, antithyroid drugs for less than 3 months. TCR sequences were obtained from RNA taken from PBMCs. Construction of the TCR beta libraries employed iRepertoire HTBI primers in conjunction with Arm-PCR of CDR3 regions. TCRdb used MiXCR to reprocess the multiplex PCR reads, holding one entry per CDR3 protein. The sample holds around 250,000 distinct CDR3 sequences, 15% to 20% seen once. The data also belong to a second study, concerning T cells in Graves' hyperthyroidism and ophthalmopathy.

The specimen was peripheral blood mononuclear cells (PBMCs), collected at new diagnosis, from a patient treated with antithyroid drugs. These receptors were obtained from a woman in her twenties or thirties with Graves disease.

Many counts were recorded for this clonotype. The V gene is TRBV6-1, the J gene TRBJ1-6, with a possible D match to TRBD1 (5 bases). CDR3 length equals 13 residues. V lost 2 bases and J lost 13, with 12 bases in between. Germline values: CDR1 MNHNS, CDR2 SASEGT. This CDR3 reads CASSERQIYPLHF. The CDR3, as DNA: TGTGCCAGCAGTGAACGACAGATCTATCCCCTCCACTTT.

This clonotype was recorded a few times. This chain connects TRBV6-1 to TRBJ2-7; D is ambiguous. This CDR3 contains 14 residues. Germline CDR1 reads MNHNS; CDR2 reads SASEGT. Deletions cut 3 bases from V and 2 bases from J, with 11 bases between. CDR3 sequence: CASSELTATYEQYF. Written as DNA, the CDR3 is TGTGCCAGCAGTGAGCTAACCGCCACCTACGAGCAGTACTTC.

This clonotype was recorded many times. CDR3 DNA: TGTGCCACCAGTTCGGGCAGCGAAGAGACCCAGTACTTC. Translating it yields CATSSGSEETQYF. V and J are TRBV24-1 and TRBJ2-5; D is unresolved. V was pared by 6 bases and J by 3 bases, with 10 bases between. The CDR3 runs 13 residues. The germline V gene has CDR1 KGHDR and CDR2 SFDVKD.

The gene calls are TRBV9 and TRBJ2-1; unclear D gene. Germline values: CDR1 SGDLS, CDR2 YYNGEE. The CDR3 contains 15 residues. V was cut by 3 bases and J by 4 bases, with 14 bases left in between. CDR3 amino acids: CASSGTAAHYNEQFF. CDR3 sequence (DNA): TGTGCCAGCAGCGGGACGGCCGCTCATTACAATGAGCAGTTCTTC. The variable domain in full, with the rest retrieved from reference TRBV9 and TRBJ2-1, is DSGVTQTPKHLITATGQRVTLRCSPRSGDLSVYWYQQSLDQGLQFLIQYYNGEERAKGNILERFSAQQFPDLHSELNLSSLELGDSALYFCASSGTAAHYNEQFFGPGTRLTVL.

This clonotype has a count of ten or more. The V and J genes are TRBV5-5 and TRBJ1-2, with D uncertain. The V end lost 2 bases, the J end lost 8 bases, and 16 bases lay between the germline ends. The CDR3 totals 14 residues. CDR1 is SGHKS, CDR2 YYEKEE, per germline (reference sequence). In DNA form, the CDR3 reads TGTGCCAGCAGCTTTACTATAGGGCGAGACGGCTACACCTTC. Translation gives CASSFTIGRDGYTF.

V usage is TRBV19 and J usage is TRBJ1-1, with D perhaps matching TRBD1 (5 bases). This CDR3 has 13 residues. The ends were cut back, 1 base at V and 6 bases at J, with 9 bases in the middle. CDR1 and CDR2 (germline): LNHDA, SQIVND (reference sequence). The CDR3 sequence is CASSIVGASEAFF. CDR3 DNA sequence: TGTGCCAGTAGTATAGTAGGGGCTTCTGAAGCTTTCTTT.

The rearrangement joins TRBV11-2 to TRBJ2-1; possibly TRBD2 for D (7 bases). TRBJ2-5 explains the end of the DNA better; the J call may be wrong. Germline V gives CDR1 SGHAT, CDR2 FQNNGV. CDR3 length equals 15 residues. CDR3 DNA: TGTGCCAGCAGCCCCCTTGGGGGGGGGCGGGAGACCCAGTACTTC. As protein: CASSPLGGGRETQYF.

This clonotype was detected ten times or more. The CDR3 region is CASSQSHGDTEAFF. As DNA, the CDR3 is TGCGCCAGCAGCCAGAGTCATGGGGACACTGAAGCTTTCTTT. The chain recombines TRBV4-1 with TRBJ1-1; D gene uncertain. The germline gives CDR1 MGHRA, CDR2 YSYEKL. The ends were cut back, 3 bases at V and 3 bases at J, with 11 bases in the middle. The CDR3 totals 14 residues.

The chain combines TRBV19 with TRBJ2-3; D tentatively reads TRBD1 or TRBD2 (6 bases each). The CDR3 has 15 residues. Germline-derived CDR1 and CDR2 are LNHDA and SQIVND (reference sequence). Trimming stripped 7 bases from V and 4 bases from J, with 18 bases between. The CDR3 here is CASTSLTGAPDTQYF. The CDR3 DNA reads TGTGCCAGTACCTCCCTGACGGGGGCCCCAGATACGCAGTATTTT.

This clonotype was seen at least ten times. This rearrangement joins TRBV4-2 to TRBJ2-1; D is undetermined. This CDR3 is 16 amino acids long. The germline V gene encodes CDR1 LGHNA and CDR2 YNFKEQ. The V gene lost 1 base and the J gene lost 0 bases, with 10 bases spanning the gap. This chain's CDR3 is CASSQGALNSYNEQFF. Here the CDR3 DNA reads TGTGCCAGCAGCCAAGGAGCGCTGAACTCCTACAATGAGCAGTTCTTC.

This clonotype was detected many times. The CDR3 region is CASSLPGQGIYNEQFF. Written as DNA, the CDR3 is TGTGCCAGCAGCTTACCGGGACAGGGGATCTACAATGAGCAGTTCTTC. The J gene is TRBJ2-1, the V gene TRBV7-9, with 10 positions matching TRBD1. The germline V gene encodes CDR1 SEHNR and CDR2 FQNEAQ (reference sequence). The CDR3 has 16 amino acids. The trim removed 2 bases at V and 3 bases at J, leaving 4 bases unmatched.

This clonotype has ten or more counts. CDR3 in amino acids: CASSSTSGQETQYF. CDR3 in DNA: TGTGCCAGCAGCTCGACTAGCGGACAAGAGACCCAGTACTTC. The chain combines TRBV5-6 with TRBJ2-5; 9 nucleotides line up with TRBD2. V shed 3 bases and J 2 bases; nucleotides not matched to a gene: 2. The CDR3 has 14 amino acids. Germline lookup yields CDR1 SGHDT and CDR2 YYEEEE. The full variable domain, rest sourced from reference TRBV5-6 and TRBJ2-5, is DAGVTQSPTHLIKTRGQQVTLRCSPKSGHDTVSWYQQALGQGPQFIFQYYEEEERQRGNFPDRFSGHQFPNYSSELNVNALLLGDSALYLCASSSTSGQETQYFGPGTRLLVL.

This clonotype was recorded only once. This may come from a read error, since a much larger clone is one base off. The chain uses TRBV12-3 or TRBV12-4 and TRBJ1-2, with D possibly being TRBD1 (6 bases). The V end lost 7 bases, the J end lost 7 bases, and 19 bases lay between the germline ends. The CDR3 is 14 residues long. CDR3 loop: CASIPRRGAGGYTF. The CDR3 coding sequence is TGTGCCAGCATCCCTAGGCGGGGGGCGGGTGGCTACACCTTC.

This clonotype has only a few counts. The rearrangement links TRBV9 to TRBJ2-7; TRBD1 matches at 8 bases. Germline assignment: CDR1 SGDLS and CDR2 YYNGEE. V dropped 3 bases and J dropped 3; count of bases not matched to a gene: 5. This CDR3 has 14 residues. The CDR3, as DNA: TGTGCCAGCAGCGCCCAGGGGGCGGGCTACGAGCAGTACTTC. Its protein is CASSAQGAGYEQYF.

In its sample, this clonotype was seen many times. This chain uses TRBV12-5 with TRBJ2-7, with a tentative D call TRBD1 (6 bases). CDR1 is LGHNT and CDR2 is FRNRAP in the germline V gene. Trimming left V 4 bases short and J 3 bases short, with 13 bases between. There are 14 residues in the CDR3. CDR3 sequence (DNA): TGTGCTAGTGGTTCCCTGGACAGTCACTACGAGCAGTACTTC. This sequence encodes CASGSLDSHYEQYF. Supplemented by reference TRBV12-5 and TRBJ2-7, the full variable domain reads DARVTQTPRHKVTEMGQEVTMRCQPILGHNTVFWYRQTMMQGLELLAYFRNRAPLDDSGMPKDRFSAEMPDATLATLKIQPSEPRDSAVYFCASGSLDSHYEQYFGPGTRLTVT.

A few counts support this clonotype. The V call is TRBV6-1, the J call TRBJ2-1; 7 bases are a match to TRBD1. Germline CDR1 and CDR2: MNHNS and SASEGT. Trimming removed 7 bases from V and 7 bases from J; junction bases left unmatched: 7. This CDR3 comprises 13 residues. As DNA, the CDR3 is TGTGCCAGCACCCCGACAGGGTTTAATGAGCAGTTCTTC. As protein: CASTPTGFNEQFF.

Many counts were recorded for this clonotype. One junction end disagrees with the germline gene, perhaps due to a read error. The V and J genes are TRBV6-1 and TRBJ2-2; TRBD2 might be the D (6 bases). The germline CDR1 and CDR2 sequences are MNHNS and SASEGT. The CDR3 sequence is 15 residues long. The CDR3 sequence is CASTCGISNAGELFF. The CDR3, as DNA: TGTGCCAGCACCTGCGGGATTTCGAACGCCGGGGAGCTGTTTTTT.

This sequence joins TRBV28 and TRBJ1-4; D is perhaps TRBD1 (6 bases). Germline V gives CDR1 MDHEN, CDR2 SYDVKM. V was pared by 8 bases and J by 8 bases, with 21 bases between. The CDR3 loop spans 15 amino acids. The CDR3 sequence is CASSKGGGGEEKLFF. In DNA form, the CDR3 reads TGTGCCAGCTCCAAGGGGGGGGGGGGCGAAGAAAAACTGTTTTTT.

Details on this clonotype: A much larger clone sits a single nucleotide away, making a read error possible. The J gene is TRBJ1-5, the V gene TRBV10-2; D gene unclear. Per germline, CDR1 WSHSY and CDR2 SAAADI. This CDR3 contains 12 residues. The CDR3 reads CASREDDQPQHF. CDR3 coding DNA: TGCGCCAGCCGTGAGGACGATCAGCCCCAGCATTTT.

This clonotype has only a few counts. This rearrangement joins TRBV7-6 to TRBJ2-2, with TRBD2 as a possible D gene (5 bases). CDR3 length equals 16 residues. V lost 0 bases and J lost 0, with 8 bases in between. CDR1 and CDR2 from the germline V gene are SGHVS and FNYEAQ. Here the CDR3 DNA reads TGTGCCAGCAGCTTAGCCGGGGAAACGAACACCGGGGAGCTGTTTTTT. The encoded protein is CASSLAGETNTGELFF.

This CDR3 is CASSEARWETQYF. The CDR3 nucleotides read TGTGCCAGCAGTGAAGCGCGATGGGAGACCCAGTACTTC. The chain has TRBV2 and TRBJ2-1; D uncertain. The J call is doubtful: the DNA matches TRBJ2-5 better. This CDR3 is 13 amino acids long. Germline lookup yields CDR1 SNHLY and CDR2 FYNNEI.